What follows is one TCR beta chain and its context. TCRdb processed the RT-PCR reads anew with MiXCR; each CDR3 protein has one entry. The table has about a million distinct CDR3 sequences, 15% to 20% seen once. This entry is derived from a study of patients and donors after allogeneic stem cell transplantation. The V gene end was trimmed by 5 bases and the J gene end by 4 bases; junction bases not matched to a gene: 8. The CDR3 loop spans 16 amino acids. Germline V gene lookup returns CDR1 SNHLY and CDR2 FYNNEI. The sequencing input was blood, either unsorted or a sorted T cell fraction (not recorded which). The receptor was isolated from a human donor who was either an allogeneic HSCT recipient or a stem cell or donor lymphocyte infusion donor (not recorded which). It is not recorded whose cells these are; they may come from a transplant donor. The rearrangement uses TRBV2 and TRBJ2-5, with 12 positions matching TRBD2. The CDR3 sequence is CASSQRLAGEGETQYF. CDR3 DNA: TGTGCCAGCAGTCAAAGACTAGCGGGAGAGGGAGAGACCCAGTACTTC.